Listed below are T cell receptor beta chains from one sample, sequenced in a study of blood T cell repertoires in COVID-19. The repertoire was sequenced with immunoSEQ multiplex PCR; TCRdb's copy has only in-frame clones and lacks some. The table records around 150,000 clones, around 81% of them present only once. The sample consisted of peripheral blood. Every receptor here comes from a woman between 55 and 75 years old with active or convalescent COVID-19. CDR3s include the opening cysteine and the closing phenylalanine or tryptophan. The D gene is left open where the match is weak. Not all rows give a size; the values are once, few, many and, for expanded clones, a class.

clone_size j_call v_call d_call cdr3_aa cdr3_nt
. TRBJ1-2 TRBV5-1 TRBD1 CASSPTGGADYGYTF TGCGCCAGCAGTCCGACAGGGGGCGCTGACTATGGCTACACCTTC
. TRBJ1-2 TRBV28 . CASSSTSSPSAYGYTF TGTGCCAGCAGTTCGACATCTTCCCCTTCAGCATATGGCTACACCTTC
. TRBJ2-2 TRBV11-2 . CASSRDSFGTGELFF TGTGCCAGCAGCCGCGACTCGTTTGGCACCGGGGAGCTGTTTTTT
. TRBJ2-5 TRBV19 . CASSRPGQETQYF TGTGCCAGTAGTAGGCCAGGGCAAGAGACCCAGTACTTC
. TRBJ2-1 TRBV28 . CASSPIQVNEQFF TGTGCCAGCAGTCCCATTCAGGTAAATGAGCAGTTCTTC
. TRBJ1-1 TRBV20-1 TRBD1 CSAKTGERAFF TGCAGTGCTAAAACAGGGGAACGGGCTTTCTTT
once TRBJ1-1 TRBV5-1 . CASSLEVEMPNTEAFF TGCGCCAGCAGCTTGGAAGTAGAGATGCCGAACACTGAAGCTTTCTTT
. TRBJ1-2 TRBV28 . CASSSRGSGGYTF TGTGCCAGCAGTAGTCGCGGGAGTGGTGGCTACACCTTC
few TRBJ1-3 TRBV21-1 . CASSKRGFGNTIYF TGTGCCAGCAGCAAAAGAGGGTTCGGAAACACCATATATTTT
. TRBJ2-6 TRBV3-1/TRBV3-2 . CASSPRSGANVLTF TGTGCCAGCAGCCCCCGCTCTGGGGCCAACGTCCTGACTTTC
. TRBJ1-5 TRBV19 . CASSTPRGRGSNQPQHF TGTGCCAGTAGTACTCCTCGGGGCAGGGGAAGCAATCAGCCCCAGCATTTT
. TRBJ1-4 TRBV21-1 . CASSRAVGEKLFF TGTGCCAGCAGCAGGGCAGTGGGTGAAAAACTGTTTTTT
. TRBJ1-6 TRBV18 . CASSQMTVSSYNSPLHF TGTGCCAGCTCACAGATGACAGTAAGCTCCTATAATTCACCCCTCCACTTT
. TRBJ2-5 TRBV28 TRBD1 CASSSGQVETQYF TGTGCCAGCAGTTCTGGACAGGTGGAGACCCAGTACTTC
. TRBJ2-1 TRBV7-2 TRBD2 CASSSILAGGSGTYNEQFF TGTGCCAGCAGCTCTATTCTTGCGGGGGGTTCGGGAACTTACAATGAGCAGTTCTTC
once TRBJ1-2 TRBV5-1 . CASSLGGGSHYGYTF TGCGCCAGCAGCCTGGGTGGAGGCTCTCACTATGGCTACACCTTC
. TRBJ1-2 TRBV18 . CASSPEADRGYTF TGTGCCAGCTCACCAGAGGCTGATCGTGGCTACACCTTC
. TRBJ1-1 TRBV5-4 . CASAERPVNTEAFF TGTGCCTCCGCTGAGAGGCCGGTGAACACTGAAGCTTTCTTT
. TRBJ1-2 TRBV28 . CASSLWSGSHGYTF TGTGCCAGCAGTTTATGGTCAGGGTCCCATGGCTACACCTTC
. TRBJ1-6 TRBV5-4 . CASSYGWADSPLHF TGTGCCAGCAGTTACGGATGGGCAGATTCACCCCTCCACTTT
. TRBJ2-5 TRBV11-2 TRBD2 CASSFTSGIETQYF TGTGCCAGCAGCTTCACTAGCGGGATCGAGACCCAGTACTTC
. TRBJ1-2 TRBV24-1 TRBD1 CATSDPDRAYGYTF TGTGCCACCAGTGACCCGGACAGGGCCTATGGCTACACCTTC
few TRBJ1-3 TRBV5-4 . CATQGSGNTIYF TGTGCCACCCAGGGGTCGGGAAACACCATATATTTT
. TRBJ1-6 TRBV28 TRBD1 CASSLTGSSYNSPLHF TGTGCCAGCAGCCTGACAGGGAGCTCCTATAATTCACCCCTCCACTTT